This T cell receptor (beta chain) was found in a study of T cell repertoires in cytomegalovirus infection. As for the study in general: It can be stated that public TCR beta signatures indicated CMV infection as well as a matching HLA type.

To note about this clonotype: Its cognate antigen is unknown.

Points from the study as a whole: The ex vivo response showed dominance by HLA-C-restricted CMV-specific TCR beta clonotypes. Cumulative frequency (of public TCR beta family members) identified carriers of CMV plus the relevant HLA.

Trimming stripped 0 bases from V and 4 bases from J, with 12 bases between. The CDR3 has 15 residues. Germline assignment: CDR1 LGHNA and CDR2 YSLEER. MiXCR was run by TCRdb on the reads, yielding one entry per CDR3 protein. In the table there are approximately 990,000 distinct CDR3 sequences, around 30% of which are singletons. The genes are TRBV4-3 and TRBJ2-5, with a possible D match to TRBD2 (6 bases). The input for sequencing was cultured CD8+ T cells from PBMCs, taken from culture after CMV antigen stimulation. The sequence derives from a human donor in good health (CMV status not recorded). Some clones in this sample may be carry-over from other donors' samples. Here the CDR3 DNA reads TGCGCCAGCAGCCAAGACCGCGGGGTGGTAGAGACCCAGTACTTC. It encodes CASSQDRGVVETQYF.